This T cell receptor (beta chain) is from a study of tumor-infiltrating lymphocytes in oesophageal squamous cell carcinoma. The CDR3 runs to 15 residues. Per the germline V gene, CDR1 is MNHEY and CDR2 is SVGEGT. V was pared by 2 bases and J by 6 bases, with 15 bases between. TCRdb itself ran the PCR reads through MiXCR, one entry per CDR3 protein. Found here are 15,000 to 25,000 distinct CDR3 sequences, approximately 40% of them singletons; the top ten hold roughly a fifth. A few counts support this clonotype. This receptor was obtained from a male donor with esophageal squamous cell carcinoma. The sample was esophageal tumor tissue. V and J are TRBV6-2 or TRBV6-3 and TRBJ2-3, with D possibly being TRBD1 or TRBD2 (5 bases each). CDR3 sequence reads: CASSYIQGPGDTQYF. DNA for the CDR3: TGTGCCAGCAGTTACATCCAGGGACCCGGGGATACGCAGTATTTT.